A selection of T cell receptor beta chains follows, all from one sample in a study of shared clonotypes between healthy human individuals. Data came from immunoSEQ multiplex PCR; TCRdb stores just in-frame clones and leaves some out. The table lists approximately 2.3 million clones, approximately 93% of them singletons, with about 0.39% in the top ten. Sequencing was carried out using naive CD4+ T cells from PBMCs. The receptors shown here come from a man aged 18 to 29 in good health. Some clones in this sample may be carry-over from other donors' samples. CDR3s include the opening cysteine and the closing phenylalanine or tryptophan. The D gene is left open where the match is weak. A row's size may be missing; if present it is once, few, many or a size class.

J	D	V	size	CDR3	DNA
TRBJ2-2	NA	TRBV5-1	NA	CASSLERFPRELFF	TGCGCCAGCAGCCTGGAGCGGTTCCCCCGGGAGCTGTTTTTT
TRBJ1-5	NA	TRBV7-9	NA	CASSHARAGRQPQHF	TGTGCCAGCAGCCACGCTCGGGCAGGGAGACAGCCCCAGCATTTT
TRBJ2-2	NA	TRBV7-2	NA	CASSSSWGSTGELFF	TGTGCCAGCAGCTCCTCGTGGGGTAGCACCGGGGAGCTGTTTTTT
TRBJ2-7	NA	TRBV19	NA	CASRETGQRNEQYF	TGTGCCAGTAGGGAGACCGGACAGCGAAACGAGCAGTACTTC
TRBJ2-2	NA	TRBV7-9	NA	CASSLAWDTGELFF	TGTGCCAGCAGCTTAGCTTGGGACACCGGGGAGCTGTTTTTT
TRBJ2-1	NA	TRBV7-3	NA	CASSSRDGGGNEQFF	TGTGCCAGCAGCTCACGGGACGGAGGAGGGAATGAGCAGTTCTTC
TRBJ1-1	TRBD1	TRBV29-1	NA	CSAGQGRSTEAFF	TGCAGCGCCGGACAGGGCCGGAGCACTGAAGCTTTCTTT
TRBJ2-3	TRBD2	TRBV7-2	NA	CASSPSGSVADTQYF	TGTGCCAGCAGCCCTAGCGGGAGTGTCGCAGATACGCAGTATTTT
TRBJ2-5	NA	TRBV5-1	NA	CASSLYPGGASEETQYF	TGCGCCAGCAGCTTGTACCCAGGCGGGGCTAGCGAAGAGACCCAGTACTTC
TRBJ2-7	TRBD1	TRBV25-1	NA	CASSETRGQGKANEQYF	TGTGCCAGCAGTGAAACCCGGGGACAGGGGAAGGCTAACGAGCAGTACTTC
TRBJ2-7	TRBD2	TRBV6-5	once	CASSYRLAGVVNEQYF	TGTGCCAGCAGTTACCGACTAGCGGGAGTCGTGAACGAGCAGTACTTC
TRBJ1-3	NA	TRBV7-2	NA	CASSLFSGSGNTIYF	TGTGCCAGCAGCTTATTTTCGGGCTCTGGAAACACCATATATTTT
TRBJ1-2	NA	TRBV13	once	CASSQAEVYGYTF	TGTGCCAGCAGCCAGGCGGAGGTCTATGGCTACACCTTC
TRBJ2-2	NA	TRBV27	NA	CASSFVGVSTGELFF	TGTGCCAGCAGTTTTGTGGGAGTATCCACCGGGGAGCTGTTTTTT
TRBJ2-3	TRBD2	TRBV5-1	NA	CASSDPSSGSGADTQYF	TGCGCCAGCAGCGATCCTTCTAGCGGCTCTGGGGCAGATACGCAGTATTTT
TRBJ1-1	TRBD1	TRBV6-6	NA	CASSRGQMNTEAFF	TGTGCCAGCAGTAGGGGACAGATGAACACTGAAGCTTTCTTT
TRBJ2-1	NA	TRBV18	NA	CASSLSNFYNEQFF	TGTGCCAGCTCACTGTCCAATTTTTACAATGAGCAGTTCTTC
TRBJ2-2	NA	TRBV7-3	NA	CASSSTNTGELFF	TGTGCCAGCAGCTCGACGAACACCGGGGAGCTGTTTTTT
TRBJ1-1	NA	TRBV6-6	NA	CASSYGGWNTEAFF	TGTGCCAGCAGTTACGGGGGATGGAACACTGAAGCTTTCTTT
TRBJ1-4	NA	TRBV6-8	once	CASSYSHRLFF	TGTGCCAGCAGTTACTCACATAGACTGTTTTTT
TRBJ1-2	TRBD1	TRBV28	NA	CASSSHDRGNYGYTF	TGTGCCAGCAGTTCTCACGACAGGGGCAACTATGGCTACACCTTC
TRBJ1-1	NA	TRBV12-5	NA	CASGLGAGNTEAFF	TGTGCTAGTGGTTTGGGGGCCGGGAACACTGAAGCTTTCTTT
TRBJ1-1	NA	TRBV28	NA	CASNGAGLNTEAFF	TGTGCCAGCAACGGTGCAGGGCTGAACACTGAAGCTTTCTTT
TRBJ2-5	TRBD1	TRBV29-1	NA	CSAGTGTETQYF	TGCAGCGCTGGGACAGGGACAGAGACCCAGTACTTC
TRBJ2-2	NA	TRBV5-1	once	CASSLVSALTGELFF	TGCGCCAGCAGCTTGGTTAGTGCCCTCACCGGGGAGCTGTTTTTT
TRBJ2-2	TRBD1	TRBV28	NA	CASSSPGQTNTGELFF	TGTGCCAGCAGTTCGCCGGGACAGACGAACACCGGGGAGCTGTTTTTT
TRBJ2-3	NA	TRBV6-5	NA	CASSPRGTSTDTQYF	TGTGCCAGCAGTCCCAGGGGCACTAGCACAGATACGCAGTATTTT
TRBJ1-1	NA	TRBV6-1	NA	CASSEGYTEAFF	TGTGCCAGCAGTGAGGGTTACACTGAAGCTTTCTTT
TRBJ2-7	TRBD2	TRBV6-5	NA	CASSRSSGSYEQYF	TGTGCCAGCAGCCGCTCTAGCGGATCCTACGAGCAGTACTTC
TRBJ2-2	NA	TRBV19	NA	CASSLRSGNTGELFF	TGTGCCAGTAGTTTACGTAGCGGGAACACCGGGGAGCTGTTTTTT
TRBJ2-1	NA	TRBV19	NA	CASSNQGSFNNEQFF	TGTGCCAGTAGTAATCAGGGGTCCTTCAACAATGAGCAGTTCTTC
TRBJ2-2	TRBD1	TRBV6-5	NA	CASMRTGRSGELFF	TGTGCCAGCATGCGGACAGGGCGGTCCGGGGAGCTGTTTTTT
TRBJ2-7	TRBD2	TRBV28	NA	CASLTSGGSYEQYF	TGTGCCAGCCTGACTAGCGGGGGGAGCTACGAGCAGTACTTC
TRBJ1-3	NA	TRBV7-9	NA	CASSNGYGNTIYF	TGTGCCAGCAGCAATGGCTATGGAAACACCATATATTTT
TRBJ1-3	NA	TRBV18	NA	CASSPTPNSGNTIYF	TGTGCCAGCTCACCTACTCCGAACTCTGGAAACACCATATATTTT
TRBJ1-2	NA	TRBV6-1	NA	CASSEGLTNVGGYTF	TGTGCCAGCAGTGAAGGATTGACAAATGTTGGGGGCTACACCTTC
TRBJ2-3	NA	TRBV9	NA	CASSVGPPSGTQYF	TGTGCCAGCAGCGTAGGCCCCCCCTCTGGTACGCAGTATTTT
TRBJ2-3	NA	TRBV4-1	NA	CASSPLPGTDTQYF	TGCGCCAGCAGCCCCCTACCGGGCACAGATACGCAGTATTTT
TRBJ1-2	NA	TRBV6-5	NA	CASSHGQNGYTF	TGTGCCAGCAGTCACGGACAGAATGGCTACACCTTC
TRBJ1-1	NA	TRBV30	NA	CAWSALGTEAFF	TGTGCCTGGAGCGCCCTGGGCACTGAAGCTTTCTTT
TRBJ2-1	TRBD2	TRBV2	NA	CASRGTSGSYNEQFF	TGTGCCAGCCGGGGGACTAGCGGGTCCTACAATGAGCAGTTCTTC
TRBJ1-4	TRBD1	TRBV28	NA	CASSFRTGGSEKLFF	TGTGCCAGCAGTTTCCGGACAGGGGGCAGTGAAAAACTGTTTTTT
TRBJ1-1	NA	TRBV4-3	once	CASSPGPQNTEAFF	TGCGCCAGCAGCCCCGGGCCTCAGAACACTGAAGCTTTCTTT
TRBJ2-7	NA	TRBV7-9	NA	CASSSSLEDGNYEQYF	TGTGCCAGCAGCTCTTCCCTAGAGGACGGGAACTACGAGCAGTACTTC
TRBJ1-5	NA	TRBV7-9	NA	CASSLNFDQPQHF	TGTGCCAGCAGCTTAAACTTCGATCAGCCCCAGCATTTT
TRBJ2-7	NA	TRBV14	NA	CASSHRENGEQYF	TGTGCCAGCAGCCACCGAGAAAACGGGGAGCAGTACTTC
TRBJ2-3	TRBD2	TRBV7-9	NA	CASSWGTSGRVSTDTQYF	TGTGCCAGCAGCTGGGGGACTAGCGGGAGAGTAAGCACAGATACGCAGTATTTT
TRBJ2-5	NA	TRBV10-1	NA	CASSEGSLWETQYF	TGCGCCAGCAGTGAGGGCAGCCTCTGGGAGACCCAGTACTTC
TRBJ2-3	TRBD2	TRBV11-2	NA	CASSSRKRELADTQYF	TGTGCCAGCAGCTCCCGCAAGCGGGAGCTGGCAGATACGCAGTATTTT
TRBJ2-7	TRBD2	TRBV10-3	NA	CAISPEPTSGSRYEQYF	TGTGCCATCAGCCCCGAGCCGACTAGCGGGAGTCGGTACGAGCAGTACTTC
TRBJ1-1	TRBD1	TRBV2	NA	CASGEGGASTEAFF	TGTGCCAGCGGCGAAGGGGGCGCGAGTACTGAAGCTTTCTTT
TRBJ1-2	NA	TRBV30	few	CAFGEAANYGYTF	TGTGCCTTCGGTGAAGCAGCTAACTATGGCTACACCTTC
TRBJ1-2	TRBD1	TRBV4-3	once	CASSQGGTGWGYTF	TGCGCCAGCAGCCAAGGGGGGACAGGGTGGGGCTACACCTTC